This T cell receptor beta chain was sequenced during a study of blood T cell repertoires in COVID-19. Across the whole study: Whether acute or convalescent, the COVID-19 samples came from the United States, Italy and Spain. Nucleic acid was either cDNA or gDNA, and it came from T cells, B-cell-depleted T cells, or PBMCs.

Between the trimmed V and J ends, which lost 0 bases and 5 bases, there was a span of 11 bases. The CDR3 contains 15 residues. Germline V gene data show CDR1 as LGHDT and CDR2 as YNNKEL (reference sequence). Produced via immunoSEQ multiplex PCR; TCRdb's table is partial and in-frame only. The sample has about 230,000 clones, 84% seen once. The V call is TRBV3-1 (or the pseudogene TRBV3-2), the J call TRBJ2-1; possibly TRBD1 for D (5 bases). The sample taken for sequencing was peripheral blood. The sequence derives from a woman of 80 years or more with active or convalescent COVID-19. The DNA for the CDR3 is TGTGCCAGCAGCCAAGAGGTCAGGGTGAACAATGAGCAGTTCTTC. This codes for CASSQEVRVNNEQFF.